The 20 T cell receptor beta chains reported below all come from one sample, sequenced in a study of blood T cell repertoires in COVID-19. Some clones are missing from TCRdb's copy, which holds only in-frame ones; the method was immunoSEQ multiplex PCR. Of approximately 260,000 clones listed, approximately 84% are singletons. Sequenced input: PBMCs or T cells enriched from blood (not recorded which). These receptors all stem from a woman aged 40 to 50 with acute COVID-19.

This sequence joins TRBV27 and TRBJ2-2; TRBD1 aligns across 10 bases. Germline V lookup: CDR1 MNHEY, CDR2 SMNVEV (reference sequence). The length of the CDR3 is 16 residues. Trimming cost V 5 bases and J 1 base; bases outside gene matches: 4. The CDR3 bases are TGTGCCAGCAGTCCGGACAGGGGGTTGAACACCGGGGAGCTGTTTTTT. It translates to CASSPDRGLNTGELFF.

The rearrangement links TRBV2 to TRBJ1-1; TRBD1 might be the D (5 bases). Trimming left V 5 bases short and J 3 bases short, with 10 bases between. This CDR3 has 13 residues. From germline, CDR1 is SNHLY and CDR2 FYNNEI. The CDR3 nucleotides read TGTGCCAGCAGTCAATGGGGGGACACTGAAGCTTTCTTT. Its translation is CASSQWGDTEAFF. Based on the CDR3 plus reference TRBV2 and TRBJ1-1, the full variable domain is EPEVTQTPSHQVTQMGQEVILRCVPISNHLYFYWYRQILGQKVEFLVSFYNNEISEKSEIFDDQFSVERPDGSNFTLKIRSTKLEDSAMYFCASSQWGDTEAFFGQGTRLTVV.

This chain links TRBV13 with TRBJ2-7, with 11 bases fitting TRBD1. The CDR3 is made up of 15 amino acids. The trim removed 5 bases at V and 3 bases at J, leaving 6 bases unmatched. Germline CDR1 PRHDT, CDR2 FYEKMQ (reference sequence). The CDR3 DNA is TGTGCCAGCAGCAAAGGACAGGGGGCTTTCTACGAGCAGTACTTC. It encodes CASSKGQGAFYEQYF.

The V gene is TRBV19, the J gene TRBJ2-7; 7 nucleotides match TRBD1. Germline lookup yields CDR1 LNHDA and CDR2 SQIVND (reference sequence). This CDR3 contains 15 residues. V was pared by 3 bases and J by 3 bases, with 8 bases of the junction left unmatched. The CDR3 region has the DNA TGTGCCAGTAGTATCGGGACAGACTCCTTCTACGAGCAGTACTTC. The encoded protein is CASSIGTDSFYEQYF.

The V and J genes are TRBV3-1 (or the pseudogene TRBV3-2) and TRBJ2-2; D not certain. This CDR3 has 15 amino acids. The V gene's germline CDR1 is LGHDT and CDR2 YNNKEL (reference sequence). Trimming took off 3 bases at V and 3 bases at J, with 11 bases between the two ends. The CDR3 is CASSQSASDTGELFF. As DNA, the CDR3 is TGTGCCAGCAGCCAGTCAGCGTCAGACACCGGGGAGCTGTTTTTT.

The gene calls are TRBV2 and TRBJ2-3; D not certain. The CDR3 consists of 12 residues. Germline V gives CDR1 SNHLY, CDR2 FYNNEI. Trimming stripped 7 bases from V and 4 bases from J, with 9 bases between. CDR3 DNA: TGTGCCAGCAACAGTTCGCCAGATACGCAGTATTTT. As protein: CASNSSPDTQYF.

This chain joins TRBV19 and TRBJ2-1; D not certain. This CDR3 comprises 13 residues. The V end lost 3 bases, the J end lost 5 bases, and 8 bases lay between the germline ends. CDR1 and CDR2 (germline): LNHDA, SQIVND (reference sequence). In DNA form, the CDR3 reads TGTGCCAGTAGTATTAGCCTGAACAATGAGCAGTTCTTC. Amino acid sequence: CASSISLNNEQFF.

CDR3 nucleotides: TGTGCCACCAGGGGGGACTATTACAATGAGCAGTTCTTC. Amino acids: CATRGDYYNEQFF. The rearrangement joins TRBV24-1 to TRBJ2-1; 7 nucleotides line up with TRBD2. J gave up 4 bases and V 7 bases, and 3 bases lay outside the gene matches. Germline V CDR1 and CDR2: KGHDR, SFDVKD. CDR3 size: 13 residues.

The chain links TRBV19 to TRBJ1-1, with 10 bases fitting TRBD1. The CDR3 totals 20 residues. Trimming at V came to 7 bases and at J to 0 bases, leaving 20 bases not matched to a gene. Germline CDR1 is LNHDA and CDR2 is SQIVND (reference sequence). CDR3 DNA: TGTGCCAGTAAAAAAAAACGGACAGGGGGGCCGATAAGGGTGAACACTGAAGCTTTCTTT. This encodes CASKKKRTGGPIRVNTEAFF.

This clone was seen a few times. This chain uses TRBV15 with TRBJ2-7; D possibly corresponds to TRBD2 (7 bases). Trimming took 0 bases from V and 2 from J, leaving 23 bases between them. Germline CDR1 reads LNHNV; CDR2 reads YYDKDF (reference sequence). The CDR3 is 19 residues long. CDR3: CATSRDGGGGEGVPYEQYF. Written as DNA, the CDR3 is TGTGCCACCAGCAGAGATGGGGGAGGGGGTGAAGGAGTACCCTACGAGCAGTACTTC.

The V and J genes are TRBV11-2 and TRBJ2-3; maybe TRBD2 (5 bases). The CDR3 sequence is 15 residues long. V was pared by 5 bases and J by 1 base, with 13 bases between. CDR1 is SGHAT and CDR2 is FQNNGV in the germline V gene. CDR3 DNA: TGTGCCAGCAGCGGAAGCGGCGGTGGCACAGATACGCAGTATTTT. Translating gives CASSGSGGGTDTQYF.

The J gene is TRBJ1-2, the V gene TRBV25-1, with a tentative D call TRBD1 (6 bases). CDR1 and CDR2 from the germline V gene are MGHDK and SYGVNS. The CDR3 loop spans 14 amino acids. The V and J ends lost 1 base and 5 bases respectively, with 11 bases between them. The CDR3 region has the DNA TGTGCCAGCAGTGAATCTTTCAGGGGATATGGCTACACCTTC. Its protein is CASSESFRGYGYTF.

The rearrangement joins TRBV2 to TRBJ2-7; 8 positions agree with TRBD1. The CDR3 is made up of 14 amino acids. The germline gives CDR1 SNHLY, CDR2 FYNNEI. With 10 bases clipped from V and 3 bases from J, the junction kept 11 bases outside the gene matches. The CDR3 loop is CATKSGGAYYEQYF. The CDR3 DNA reads TGTGCCACCAAATCAGGGGGCGCTTACTACGAGCAGTACTTC.

This chain joins TRBV6-5 and TRBJ1-1, with a possible D match to TRBD1 (5 bases). The CDR3 extends over 13 amino acids. The ends were cut back, 7 bases at V and 3 bases at J, with 12 bases in the middle. Per the germline V gene, CDR1 is MNHEY and CDR2 is SVGAGI. CDR3: CASNIRRDTEAFF. The CDR3 DNA reads as TGTGCCAGCAACATACGCAGGGACACTGAAGCTTTCTTT.

The chain combines TRBV7-3 with TRBJ2-1; D unclear. This CDR3 has 14 amino acids. Germline V gene sequence: CDR1 SGHTA, CDR2 FQGTGA. Deletions cut 0 bases from V and 0 bases from J, with 3 bases between. As DNA, the CDR3 is TGTGCCAGCAGCTTAACGAGCTCCTACAATGAGCAGTTCTTC. This codes for CASSLTSSYNEQFF.

V and J are TRBV5-1 and TRBJ2-2, with D tentatively TRBD1 (5 bases). Per the germline V gene, CDR1 is SGHRS and CDR2 is YFSETQ. The ends were cut back, 6 bases at V and 0 bases at J, with 12 bases in the middle. The CDR3 extends over 15 amino acids. This CDR3 is CASNDQGPNTGELFF. The CDR3 bases are TGCGCCAGCAATGATCAGGGTCCGAACACCGGGGAGCTGTTTTTT.

This chain links TRBV5-1 with TRBJ1-3; tentative D call: TRBD1 (5 bases). The CDR3 has 13 residues. Trimming took off 4 bases at V and 2 bases at J, with 7 bases between the two ends. Germline V gene lookup returns CDR1 SGHRS and CDR2 YFSETQ. In nucleotides, the CDR3 is TGCGCCAGCAGCCCAGGGACTGGAAACACCATATATTTT. This translates into CASSPGTGNTIYF. Filled out from reference TRBV5-1 and TRBJ1-3, the complete variable domain reads KAGVTQTPRYLIKTRGQQVTLSCSPISGHRSVSWYQQTPGQGLQFLFEYFSETQRNKGNFPGRFSGRQFSNSRSEMNVSTLELGDSALYLCASSPGTGNTIYFGEGSWLTVV.

The chain carries TRBV19 and TRBJ1-5, with TRBD1 matching 8 bases. The CDR3 loop spans 14 amino acids. Germline trimming cut 6 bases from V and 6 bases from J; bases unmatched to any gene: 7. The germline gives CDR1 LNHDA, CDR2 SQIVND (reference sequence). The CDR3 protein is CASRGQGAGQPQHF. The CDR3 bases are TGTGCCAGTAGAGGGCAGGGGGCTGGTCAGCCCCAGCATTTT.

J is TRBJ2-5 and V is TRBV9, with D maybe TRBD2 (6 bases). The CDR3 has 15 residues. The V gene's germline CDR1 is SGDLS and CDR2 YYNGEE. Trimming removed 0 bases from V and 2 bases from J, with 11 bases in between. CDR3 in DNA: TGTGCCAGCAGCGTAGCGGGACTGGATCAAGAGACCCAGTACTTC. It translates to CASSVAGLDQETQYF.

A single count supports this clone. The genes are TRBV11-2 and TRBJ1-2; perhaps TRBD1 as D (5 bases). The CDR3 has 13 amino acids. The germline CDR1 and CDR2 sequences are SGHAT and FQNNGV. Deletions cut 5 bases from V and 6 bases from J, with 13 bases between. Here the CDR3 DNA reads TGTGCCAGCAGCCTCCGGGGGATCCATGGCTACACCTTC. Its protein product is CASSLRGIHGYTF.